What follows is one T cell receptor (beta chain) and its context. Its specificity is unknown. Looked up from germline, CDR1 is MNHEY and CDR2 is SMNVEV (reference sequence). The length of the CDR3 is 14 residues. V was clipped by 3 bases and J by 0 bases, with 8 bases between them. These data originate in a study of cytomegalovirus exposure and HLA in healthy donors. TCRdb's table, derived via immunoSEQ multiplex PCR, lists solely in-frame clones and lacks some. The sample contains 160,000 or so clones, approximately 87% of which appear only once. General study points: TCR clusters originating in the first cohort tended to co-occur in the 100 to 150 validation repertoires, according to a later analysis. Associated with cytomegalovirus, according to the listing, were 164 TCR beta chains. Most sequenced TCRs were rare (though some public TCRs occurred in many donors). Reportedly, cytomegalovirus status was diagnosed with high sensitivity and specificity.

Sequencing input: PBMCs. This TCR came from a woman aged 25 to 39 in good health and CMV-seronegative. This sequence joins TRBV27 and TRBJ1-1; maybe TRBD1 (6 bases). The CDR3 reads CASSFGTLNTEAFF. Written as DNA, the CDR3 is TGTGCCAGCAGTTTTGGGACACTGAACACTGAAGCTTTCTTT.